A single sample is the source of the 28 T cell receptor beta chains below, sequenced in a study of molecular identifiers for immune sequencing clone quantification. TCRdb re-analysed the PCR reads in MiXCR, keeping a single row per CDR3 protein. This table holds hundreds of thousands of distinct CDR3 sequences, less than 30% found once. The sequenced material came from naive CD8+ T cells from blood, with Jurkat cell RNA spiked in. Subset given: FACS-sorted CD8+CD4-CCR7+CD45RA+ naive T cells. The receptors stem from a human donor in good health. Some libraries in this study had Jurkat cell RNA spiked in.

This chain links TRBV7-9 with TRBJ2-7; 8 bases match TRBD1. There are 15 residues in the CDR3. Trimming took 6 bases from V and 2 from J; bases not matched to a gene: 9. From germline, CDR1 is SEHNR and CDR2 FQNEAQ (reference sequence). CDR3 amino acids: CASSALDREPYEQYF. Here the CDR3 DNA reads TGTGCCAGCAGTGCATTGGACAGGGAACCCTACGAGCAGTACTTC.

The CDR3 DNA sequence: TGTGCCAGTAAGAGTGGTCGGAATGAGCAGTTCTTC. Protein: CASKSGRNEQFF. V and J are TRBV19 and TRBJ2-1; D is undetermined. The V end lost 7 bases, the J end lost 7 bases, and 11 bases lay between the germline ends. The CDR3 is made up of 12 amino acids. From germline, CDR1 is LNHDA and CDR2 SQIVND (reference sequence).

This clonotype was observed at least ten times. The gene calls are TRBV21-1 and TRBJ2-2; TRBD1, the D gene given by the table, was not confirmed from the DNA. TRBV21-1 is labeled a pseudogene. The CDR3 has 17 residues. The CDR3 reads CASSKRGIQIRTGELFF. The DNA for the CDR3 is TGTGCCAGCAGCAAAAGGGGAATACAGATTAGAACCGGGGAGCTGTTTTTT.

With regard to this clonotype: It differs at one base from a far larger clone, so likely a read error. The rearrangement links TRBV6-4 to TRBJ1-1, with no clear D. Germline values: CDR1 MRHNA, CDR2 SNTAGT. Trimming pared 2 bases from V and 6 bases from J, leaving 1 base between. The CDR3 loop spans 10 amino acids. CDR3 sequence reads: CASSDPEAFF. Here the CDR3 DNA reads TGTGCCAGCAGTGACCCTGAAGCTTTCTTT.

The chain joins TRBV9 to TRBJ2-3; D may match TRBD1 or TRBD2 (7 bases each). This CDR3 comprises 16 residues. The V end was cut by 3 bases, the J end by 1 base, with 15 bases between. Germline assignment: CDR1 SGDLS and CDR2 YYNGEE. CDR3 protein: CASSASRGGGTDTQYF. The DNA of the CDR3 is TGTGCCAGCAGCGCCAGCAGGGGGGGCGGCACAGATACGCAGTATTTT.

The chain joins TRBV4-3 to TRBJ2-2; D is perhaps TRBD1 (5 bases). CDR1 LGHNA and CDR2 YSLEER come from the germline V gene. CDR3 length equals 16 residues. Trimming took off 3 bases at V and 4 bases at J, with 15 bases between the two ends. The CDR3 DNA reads TGCGCCAGCAGCCAGGGGCCACTCTCAGGCACCGGGGAGCTGTTTTTT. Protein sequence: CASSQGPLSGTGELFF.

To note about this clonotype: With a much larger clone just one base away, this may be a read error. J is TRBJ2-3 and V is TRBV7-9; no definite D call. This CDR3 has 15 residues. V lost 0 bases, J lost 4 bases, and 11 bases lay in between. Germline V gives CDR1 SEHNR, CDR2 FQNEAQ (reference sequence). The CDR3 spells CASSLAQELADTQYF. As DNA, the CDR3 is TGTGCCAGCAGCTTAGCTCAGGAGCTCGCAGATACGCAGTATTTT.

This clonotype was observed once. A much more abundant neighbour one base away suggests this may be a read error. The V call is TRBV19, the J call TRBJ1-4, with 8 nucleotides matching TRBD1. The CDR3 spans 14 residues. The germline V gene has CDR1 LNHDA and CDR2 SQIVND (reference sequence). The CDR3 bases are TGTGCCAGTACCAGCCGACAGGGGAGTGAAAAACTGCTTTTT. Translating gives CASTSRQGSEKLLF.

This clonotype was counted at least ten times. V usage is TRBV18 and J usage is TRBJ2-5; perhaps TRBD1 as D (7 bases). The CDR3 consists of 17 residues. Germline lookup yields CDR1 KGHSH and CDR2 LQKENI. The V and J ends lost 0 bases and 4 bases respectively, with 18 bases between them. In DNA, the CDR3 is TGTGCCAGCTCACCACCTCGACAGGGCGGAGGGGCAGAGACCCAGTACTTC. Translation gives CASSPPRQGGGAETQYF. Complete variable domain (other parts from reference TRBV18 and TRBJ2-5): NAGVMQNPRHLVRRRGQEARLRCSPMKGHSHVYWYRQLPEEGLKFMVYLQKENIIDESGMPKERFSAEFPKEGPSILRIQQVVRGDSAAYFCASSPPRQGGGAETQYFGPGTRLLVL.

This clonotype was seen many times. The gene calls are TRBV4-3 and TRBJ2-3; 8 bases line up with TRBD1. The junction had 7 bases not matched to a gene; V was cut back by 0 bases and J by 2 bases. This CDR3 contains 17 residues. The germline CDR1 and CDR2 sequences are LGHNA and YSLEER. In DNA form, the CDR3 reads TGCGCCAGCAGCCAAGACCCAGTGACAGGGGTCACAGATACGCAGTATTTT. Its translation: CASSQDPVTGVTDTQYF.

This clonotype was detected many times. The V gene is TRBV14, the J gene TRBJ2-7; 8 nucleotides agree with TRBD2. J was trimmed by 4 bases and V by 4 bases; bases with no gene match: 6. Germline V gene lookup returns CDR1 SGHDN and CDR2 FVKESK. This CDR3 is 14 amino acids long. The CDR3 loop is CASSPPGLGYEQYF. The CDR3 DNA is TGTGCCAGCAGCCCTCCGGGACTAGGGTACGAGCAGTACTTC.

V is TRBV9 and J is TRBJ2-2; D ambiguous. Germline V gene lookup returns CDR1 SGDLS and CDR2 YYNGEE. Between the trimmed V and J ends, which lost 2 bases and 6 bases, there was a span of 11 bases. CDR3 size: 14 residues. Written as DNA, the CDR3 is TGTGCCAGCAGCGTTTTCGTCAGCGCCGGGGAGCTGTTTTTT. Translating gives CASSVFVSAGELFF. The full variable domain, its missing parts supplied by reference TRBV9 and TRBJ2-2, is DSGVTQTPKHLITATGQRVTLRCSPRSGDLSVYWYQQSLDQGLQFLIQYYNGEERAKGNILERFSAQQFPDLHSELNLSSLELGDSALYFCASSVFVSAGELFFGEGSRLTVL.

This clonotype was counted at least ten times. The chain's CDR3 is CASSLAAMNTEAFF. The CDR3 DNA reads TGTGCCAGCAGCTTAGCCGCGATGAACACTGAAGCTTTCTTT. The rearrangement uses TRBV7-2 and TRBJ1-1; D unresolved. V lost 0 bases and J lost 0, with 5 bases in between. CDR1 and CDR2 (germline): SGHTA, FQGNSA. The CDR3 is 14 residues long.

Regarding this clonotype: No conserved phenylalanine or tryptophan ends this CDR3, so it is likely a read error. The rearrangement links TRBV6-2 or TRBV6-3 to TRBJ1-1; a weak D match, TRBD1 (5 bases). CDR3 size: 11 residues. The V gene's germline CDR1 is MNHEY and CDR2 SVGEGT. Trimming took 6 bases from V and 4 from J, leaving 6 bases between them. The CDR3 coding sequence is TGTGCCAGCAGGAGGGGCACTGAAGCTTTCATT. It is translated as CASRRGTEAFI.

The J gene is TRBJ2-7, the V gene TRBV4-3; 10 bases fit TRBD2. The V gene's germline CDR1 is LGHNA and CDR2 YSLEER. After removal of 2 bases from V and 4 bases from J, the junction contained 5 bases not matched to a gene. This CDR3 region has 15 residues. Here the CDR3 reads CASSQLAGEVYEQYF. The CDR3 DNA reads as TGCGCCAGCAGCCAACTAGCGGGGGAGGTATACGAGCAGTACTTC.

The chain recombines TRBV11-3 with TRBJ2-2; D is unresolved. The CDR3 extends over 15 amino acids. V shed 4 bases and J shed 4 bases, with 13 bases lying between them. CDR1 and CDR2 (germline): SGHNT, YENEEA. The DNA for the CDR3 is TGTGCCAGCAGCTCCTGGGGTTCGTCCACCGGGGAGCTGTTTTTT. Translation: CASSSWGSSTGELFF.

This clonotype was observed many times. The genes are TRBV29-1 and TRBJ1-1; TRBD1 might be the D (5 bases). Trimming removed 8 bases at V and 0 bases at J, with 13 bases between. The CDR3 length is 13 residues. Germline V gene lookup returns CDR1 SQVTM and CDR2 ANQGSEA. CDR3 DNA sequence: TGCAGCCCGACGACGGACATGAACACTGAAGCTTTCTTT. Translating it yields CSPTTDMNTEAFF.

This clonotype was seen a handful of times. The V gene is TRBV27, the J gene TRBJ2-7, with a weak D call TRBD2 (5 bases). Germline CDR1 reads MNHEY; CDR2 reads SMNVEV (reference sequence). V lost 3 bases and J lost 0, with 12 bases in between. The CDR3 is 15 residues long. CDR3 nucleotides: TGTGCCAGCAGTTTCGCCGGGATGGGCTCCTACGAGCAGTACTTC. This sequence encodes CASSFAGMGSYEQYF.

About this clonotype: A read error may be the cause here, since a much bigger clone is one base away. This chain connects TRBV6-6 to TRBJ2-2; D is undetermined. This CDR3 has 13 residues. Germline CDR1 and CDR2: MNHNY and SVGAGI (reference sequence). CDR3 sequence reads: CAGIYGNPGELFF. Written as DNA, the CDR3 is TGTGCCGGCATCTATGGGAACCCCGGGGAGCTGTTTTTT.

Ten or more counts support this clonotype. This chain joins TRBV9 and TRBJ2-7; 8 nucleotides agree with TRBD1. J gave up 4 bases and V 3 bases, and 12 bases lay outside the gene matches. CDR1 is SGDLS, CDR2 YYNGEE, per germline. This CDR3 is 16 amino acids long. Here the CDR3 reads CASSEGGTGLAYEQYF. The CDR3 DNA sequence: TGTGCCAGCAGCGAAGGGGGGACAGGCCTTGCGTACGAGCAGTACTTC.

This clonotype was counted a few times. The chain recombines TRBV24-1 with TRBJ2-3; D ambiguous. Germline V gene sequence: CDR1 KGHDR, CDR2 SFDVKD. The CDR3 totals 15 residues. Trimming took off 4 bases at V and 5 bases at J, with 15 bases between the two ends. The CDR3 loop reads CATSDPKRELDTQYF. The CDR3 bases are TGTGCCACCAGTGACCCAAAGCGTGAATTAGATACGCAGTATTTT.

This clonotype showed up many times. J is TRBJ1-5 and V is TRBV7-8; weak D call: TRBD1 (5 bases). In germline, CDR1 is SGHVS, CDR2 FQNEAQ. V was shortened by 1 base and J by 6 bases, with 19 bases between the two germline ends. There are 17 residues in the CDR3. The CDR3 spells CASSLGGRGTFGQPQHF. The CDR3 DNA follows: TGTGCCAGCAGCTTAGGAGGCCGTGGGACCTTCGGTCAGCCCCAGCATTTT.

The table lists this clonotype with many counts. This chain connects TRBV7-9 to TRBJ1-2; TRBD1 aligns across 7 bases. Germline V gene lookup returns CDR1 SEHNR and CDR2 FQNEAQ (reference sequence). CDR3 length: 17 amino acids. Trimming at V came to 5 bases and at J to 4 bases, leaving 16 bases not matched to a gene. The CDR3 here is CASSPNNGTVPRYGYTF. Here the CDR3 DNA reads TGTGCCAGCAGCCCCAACAACGGGACAGTCCCCCGCTATGGCTACACCTTC. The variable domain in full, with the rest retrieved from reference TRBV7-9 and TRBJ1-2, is DTGVSQNPRHKITKRGQNVTFRCDPISEHNRLYWYRQTLGQGPEFLTYFQNEAQLEKSRLLSDRFSAERPKGSFSTLEIQRTEQGDSAMYLCASSPNNGTVPRYGYTFGSGTRLTVV.

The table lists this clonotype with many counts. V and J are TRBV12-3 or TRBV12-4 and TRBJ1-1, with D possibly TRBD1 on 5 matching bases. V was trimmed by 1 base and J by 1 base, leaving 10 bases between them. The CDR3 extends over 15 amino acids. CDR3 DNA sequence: TGTGCCAGCAGTTTAGAGGCAGGGACGAACACTGAAGCTTTCTTT. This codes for CASSLEAGTNTEAFF.

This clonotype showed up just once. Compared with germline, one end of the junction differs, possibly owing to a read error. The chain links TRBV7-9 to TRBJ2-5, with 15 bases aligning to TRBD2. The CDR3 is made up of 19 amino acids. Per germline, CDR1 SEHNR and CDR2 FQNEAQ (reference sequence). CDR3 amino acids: CASSPIPGTSGGNQGTQYF. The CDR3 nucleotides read TGTGCCAGCAGCCCAATCCCAGGGACTAGCGGGGGGAATCAAGGGACCCAGTACTTC.

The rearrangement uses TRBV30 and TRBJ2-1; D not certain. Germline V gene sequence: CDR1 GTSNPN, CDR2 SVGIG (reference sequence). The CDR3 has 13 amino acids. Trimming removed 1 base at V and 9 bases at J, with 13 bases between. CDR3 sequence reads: CAWSALLLGEQFF. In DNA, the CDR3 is TGTGCCTGGAGTGCCCTCCTACTCGGTGAGCAGTTCTTC.

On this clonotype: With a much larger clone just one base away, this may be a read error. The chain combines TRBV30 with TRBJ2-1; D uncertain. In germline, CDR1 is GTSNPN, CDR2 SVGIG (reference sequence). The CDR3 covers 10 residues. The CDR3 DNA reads TGTGCCTGGTGTGTAAATGAGCAGTTCTTC. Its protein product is CAWCVNEQFF.

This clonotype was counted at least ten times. The CDR3 DNA follows: TGCGCCAGCAGCCAAGATCGTAGCGGTTCGAACACTGAAGCTTTCTTT. Its translation: CASSQDRSGSNTEAFF. V usage is TRBV4-3 and J usage is TRBJ1-1; D is uncertain. Deletions cut 0 bases from V and 1 base from J, with 12 bases between. CDR3 size: 16 residues. Per the germline V gene, CDR1 is LGHNA and CDR2 is YSLEER.